Following are 11 T cell receptor beta chains from one sample sequenced in a study of T cell changes during pregnancy in multiple sclerosis. Only in-frame clones appear in the TCRdb table, and some are missing; sequencing was by immunoSEQ multiplex PCR. The table has 38,000 or so clones, roughly 90% seen once. Source: CD4+ T cells from peripheral blood mononuclear cells, taken in the third trimester of pregnancy. The receptor source for this set is a female donor with multiple sclerosis, enrolled in a pregnancy study.

The rearrangement joins TRBV19 to TRBJ1-5; tentative D call: TRBD1 (5 bases). V was trimmed by 6 bases and J by 6 bases, leaving 9 bases between them. Germline V gene lookup returns CDR1 LNHDA and CDR2 SQIVND (reference sequence). CDR3 length: 12 amino acids. The CDR3 region is CASRMGPQPQHF. CDR3 nucleotides: TGTGCCAGTAGGATGGGGCCTCAGCCCCAGCATTTT. Using reference TRBV19 and TRBJ1-5 for the parts outside the CDR3, the full variable domain is DGGITQSPKYLFRKEGQNVTLSCEQNLNHDAMYWYRQDPGQGLRLIYYSQIVNDFQKGDIAEGYSVSREKKESFPLTVTSAQKNPTAFYLCASRMGPQPQHFGDGTRLSIL.

CDR3 residues: CASSVGGFQETQYF. The DNA for the CDR3 is TGTGCCAGCAGCGTAGGCGGGTTTCAAGAGACCCAGTACTTC. J is TRBJ2-5 and V is TRBV9; tentative D call: TRBD2 (5 bases). Trimming took 0 bases from V and 2 from J, leaving 8 bases between them. The CDR3 is 14 amino acids. From germline, CDR1 is SGDLS and CDR2 YYNGEE.

This clone came up a few times. The chain links TRBV7-5 to TRBJ1-5; TRBD1, the table's D call, lacks a check against the DNA. TRBV7-5 is recorded as a pseudogene. The CDR3 extends over 16 amino acids. The CDR3 here is CVRSWGDRAYNQPQHF. The CDR3 DNA sequence: TGTGTCAGAAGCTGGGGCGACAGGGCGTACAATCAGCCCCAGCATTTT.

CDR3 loop: CASSLGTANTEAFF. For the CDR3, the DNA is TGTGCCAGCAGTTTAGGGACAGCGAACACTGAAGCTTTCTTT. V usage is TRBV4-2 and J usage is TRBJ1-1, with 7 bases lining up with TRBD1. Germline V gives CDR1 LGHNA, CDR2 YNFKEQ. The CDR3 extends over 14 amino acids. J lost 1 base, V lost 6 bases, and 5 bases had no gene match.

The chain recombines TRBV2 with TRBJ2-2; D may be TRBD1 (5 bases). Per germline, CDR1 SNHLY and CDR2 FYNNEI. CDR3 length: 15 amino acids. Trimming left V 2 bases short and J 4 bases short, with 11 bases between. As DNA, the CDR3 is TGTGCCAGCAGTGAACCCATAGGGGCCACCGGGGAGCTGTTTTTT. Protein sequence: CASSEPIGATGELFF. Combining the CDR3 with reference TRBV2 and TRBJ2-2 gives the whole variable domain EPEVTQTPSHQVTQMGQEVILRCVPISNHLYFYWYRQILGQKVEFLVSFYNNEISEKSEIFDDQFSVERPDGSNFTLKIRSTKLEDSAMYFCASSEPIGATGELFFGEGSRLTVL.

This clone has just one count. V is TRBV5-6 and J is TRBJ1-1, with TRBD1 matching 10 bases. This CDR3 is built from 15 residues. The junction had 9 bases not matched to a gene; V was cut back by 4 bases and J by 6 bases. Germline V gene sequence: CDR1 SGHDT, CDR2 YYEEEE. The CDR3 sequence: CASSVRQGAGAEAFF. CDR3 DNA sequence: TGTGCCAGCAGCGTACGACAGGGGGCGGGAGCTGAAGCTTTCTTT.

The chain combines TRBV5-1 with TRBJ2-5; 7 nucleotides match TRBD1. Germline CDR1 and CDR2: SGHRS and YFSETQ. This CDR3 spans 13 amino acids. Trimming took 4 bases from V and 5 from J; bases not matched to a gene: 5. CDR3 residues: CASSKRQGETQYF. DNA of the CDR3: TGCGCCAGCAGCAAAAGACAGGGTGAGACCCAGTACTTC.

The chain uses TRBV5-8 and TRBJ1-4; D remains ambiguous. This CDR3 spans 15 amino acids. V was cut by 0 bases and J by 4 bases, with 10 bases left in between. In germline, CDR1 is SGHTS, CDR2 YDEGEE. The CDR3 DNA reads TGTGCCAGCAGCTTGGCCGACGGACTTAATGAAAAACTGTTTTTT. This sequence encodes CASSLADGLNEKLFF.

DNA of the CDR3: TGTGCCAGCACCGAGACGGGGACCCAGTACTTC. Amino acids: CASTETGTQYF. The J gene is TRBJ2-5, the V gene TRBV7-8, with D hard to call. This CDR3 has 11 amino acids. With 7 bases removed from V and 7 bases from J, the gap between germline ends came to 10 bases. CDR1 and CDR2 (germline): SGHVS, FQNEAQ.

This chain uses TRBV5-4 with TRBJ2-5; D may be TRBD2 (6 bases). The CDR3 loop spans 13 amino acids. Germline V gene lookup returns CDR1 SGHNT and CDR2 YYREEE (reference sequence). Trimming removed 10 bases at V and 4 bases at J, with 17 bases between. In nucleotides, the CDR3 is TGTGCCTCGCGGGGTTCTTGGGGAGAGACCCAGTACTTC. Protein sequence: CASRGSWGETQYF.

This clone occurred a few times. The chain employs TRBV9 and TRBJ2-5, with TRBD1 identical over 7 bases. Losses at the gene ends were 3 bases for V and 3 bases for J; bases not matched to a gene: 5. CDR3 length: 14 amino acids. Germline CDR1 is SGDLS and CDR2 is YYNGEE. CDR3: CASSAQGVEETQYF. The CDR3 DNA reads TGTGCCAGCAGCGCCCAGGGGGTAGAAGAGACCCAGTACTTC.